This T cell receptor beta chain is from a study of cytomegalovirus exposure and HLA in healthy donors. Study-wide findings and caveats: The sole available immune exposure information was CMV serostatus. In all likelihood, a cluster of highly shared sequence variants was a sequencing artifact.

With regard to this clone: The antigen remains unidentified.

The PCR used 60 Vbeta and 13 Jbeta primers. The repertoire was sequenced with immunoSEQ multiplex PCR; TCRdb's copy has only in-frame clones and lacks some. This table has 100,000 to 150,000 clones, around three quarters appearing once. This receptor was identified in a woman aged 45-65 years in good health and CMV-seronegative. The material sequenced was PBMCs.

CDR3 sequence (DNA): TGTGCCAGCAGCGGGGGACTAGCGGGGGCCCGGACAGATACGCAGTATTTT. This codes for CASSGGLAGARTDTQYF. The rearrangement links TRBV9 to TRBJ2-3, with 14 positions matching TRBD2. V dropped 3 bases and J dropped 3; count of bases not matched to a gene: 6. The CDR3 contains 17 residues. Germline-derived CDR1 and CDR2 are SGDLS and YYNGEE. The full variable domain, with the rest looked up from reference TRBV9 and TRBJ2-3, is DSGVTQTPKHLITATGQRVTLRCSPRSGDLSVYWYQQSLDQGLQFLIQYYNGEERAKGNILERFSAQQFPDLHSELNLSSLELGDSALYFCASSGGLAGARTDTQYFGPGTRLTVL.